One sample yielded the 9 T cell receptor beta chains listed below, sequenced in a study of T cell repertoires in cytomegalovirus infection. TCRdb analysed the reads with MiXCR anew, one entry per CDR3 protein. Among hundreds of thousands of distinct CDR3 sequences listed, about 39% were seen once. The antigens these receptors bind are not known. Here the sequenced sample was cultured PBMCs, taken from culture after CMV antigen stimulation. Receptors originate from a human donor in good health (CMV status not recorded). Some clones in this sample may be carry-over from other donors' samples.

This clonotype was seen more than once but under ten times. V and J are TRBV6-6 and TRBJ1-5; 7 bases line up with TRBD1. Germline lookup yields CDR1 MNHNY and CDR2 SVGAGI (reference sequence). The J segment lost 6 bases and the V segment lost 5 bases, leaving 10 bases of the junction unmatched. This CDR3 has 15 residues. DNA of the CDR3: TGTGCCAGCAGTGAACTCGGGACAGAGATTCAGCCCCAGCATTTT. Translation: CASSELGTEIQPQHF.

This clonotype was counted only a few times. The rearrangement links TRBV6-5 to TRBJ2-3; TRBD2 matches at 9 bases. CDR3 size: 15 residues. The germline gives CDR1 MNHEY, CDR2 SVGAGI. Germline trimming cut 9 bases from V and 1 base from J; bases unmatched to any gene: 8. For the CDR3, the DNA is TGTGCCAGACGACTAGCGGAAAATTGCACAGATACGCAGTATTTT. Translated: CARRLAENCTDTQYF.

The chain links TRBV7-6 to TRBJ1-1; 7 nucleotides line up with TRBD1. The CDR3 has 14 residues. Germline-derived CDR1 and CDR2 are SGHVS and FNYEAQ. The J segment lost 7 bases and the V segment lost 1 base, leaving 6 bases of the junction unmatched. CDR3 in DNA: TGTGCCAGCAGCTTAGAGGACAGGTCGCGTGAAGCTTTCTTT. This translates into CASSLEDRSREAFF.

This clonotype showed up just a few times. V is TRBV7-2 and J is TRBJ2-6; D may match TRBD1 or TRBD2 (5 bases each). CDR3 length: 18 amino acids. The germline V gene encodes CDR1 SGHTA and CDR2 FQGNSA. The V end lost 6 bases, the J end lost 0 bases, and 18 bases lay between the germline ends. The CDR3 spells CASSSTGAFSSGANVLTF. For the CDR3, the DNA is TGTGCCAGCAGTTCGACCGGGGCTTTCTCCTCTGGGGCCAACGTCCTGACTTTC. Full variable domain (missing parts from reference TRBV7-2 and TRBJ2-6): GAGVSQSPSNKVTEKGKDVELRCDPISGHTALYWYRQSLGQGLEFLIYFQGNSAPDKSGLPSDRFSAERTGGSVSTLTIQRTQQEDSAVYLCASSSTGAFSSGANVLTFGAGSRLTVL.

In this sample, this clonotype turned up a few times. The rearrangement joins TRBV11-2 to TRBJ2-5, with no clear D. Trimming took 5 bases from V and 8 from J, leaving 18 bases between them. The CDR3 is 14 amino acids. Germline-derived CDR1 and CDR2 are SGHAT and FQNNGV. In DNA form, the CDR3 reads TGTGCCAGCAGCCCCCAAGGGCGGACGGAAACCCAGTACTTC. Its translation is CASSPQGRTETQYF.

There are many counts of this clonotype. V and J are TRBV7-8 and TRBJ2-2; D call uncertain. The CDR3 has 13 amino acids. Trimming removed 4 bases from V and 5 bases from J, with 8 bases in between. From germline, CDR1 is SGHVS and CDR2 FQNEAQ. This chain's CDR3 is CASSSDGTGELFF. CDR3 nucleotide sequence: TGTGCCAGCAGCTCCGACGGAACCGGGGAGCTGTTTTTT.

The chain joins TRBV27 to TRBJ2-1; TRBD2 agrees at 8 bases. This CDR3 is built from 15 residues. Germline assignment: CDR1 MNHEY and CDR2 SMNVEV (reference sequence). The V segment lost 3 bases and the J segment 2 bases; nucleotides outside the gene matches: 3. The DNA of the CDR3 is TGTGCCAGCAGTTTCGCGCGGGGGGCCTACAATGAGCAGTTCTTC. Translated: CASSFARGAYNEQFF.

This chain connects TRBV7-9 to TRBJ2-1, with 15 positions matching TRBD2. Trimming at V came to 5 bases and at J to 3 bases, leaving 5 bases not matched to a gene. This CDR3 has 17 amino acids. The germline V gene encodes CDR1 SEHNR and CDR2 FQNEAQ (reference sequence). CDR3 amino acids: CASSPGLAGGHYNEQFF. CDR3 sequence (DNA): TGTGCCAGCAGCCCCGGACTAGCGGGGGGGCACTACAATGAGCAGTTCTTC.

CDR3 coding DNA: TGTGCCAGCAGCCCGACTTGGGAGGGGACCCACGAGCAGTACTTC. Translated: CASSPTWEGTHEQYF. The rearrangement joins TRBV6-5 to TRBJ2-7; 7 positions agree with TRBD2. V lost 6 bases, J lost 5 bases, and 13 bases stayed unmatched. The CDR3 has 15 amino acids. The germline V gene has CDR1 MNHEY and CDR2 SVGAGI.